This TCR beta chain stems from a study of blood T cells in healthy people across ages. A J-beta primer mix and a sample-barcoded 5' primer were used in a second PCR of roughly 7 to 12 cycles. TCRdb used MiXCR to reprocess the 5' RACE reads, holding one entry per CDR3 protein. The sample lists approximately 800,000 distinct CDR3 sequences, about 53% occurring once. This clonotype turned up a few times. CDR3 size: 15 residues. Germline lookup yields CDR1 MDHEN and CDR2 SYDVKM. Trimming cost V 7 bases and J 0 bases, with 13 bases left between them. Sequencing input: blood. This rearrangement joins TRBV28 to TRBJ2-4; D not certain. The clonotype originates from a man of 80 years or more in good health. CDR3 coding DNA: TGTGCCAGCAAGAGCTCCGGGCTAGCCAAAAACATTCAGTACTTC. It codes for CASKSSGLAKNIQYF. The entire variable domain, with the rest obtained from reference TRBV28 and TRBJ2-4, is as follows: DVKVTQSSRYLVKRTGEKVFLECVQDMDHENMFWYRQDPGLGLRLIYFSYDVKMKEKGDIPEGYSVSREKKERFSLILESASTNQTSMYLCASKSSGLAKNIQYFGAGTRLSVL.